What follows are 14 T cell receptor beta chains derived from one specimen sequenced in a study of CD8+ T cells in alopecia areata. As for treatment: oral pan-JAK inhibitor, 5-10 mg twice daily. After isolation, RNA underwent reverse transcription to generate cDNA as the sequencing template. TCRdb keeps only in-frame clones here, not all; method: immunoSEQ multiplex PCR. The profile shows approximately 100,000 clones, around 84% of them singletons. The sample in question was CD8+ T cells sorted from blood, obtained at roughly week 30, from a patient treated with tofacitinib. These TCRs come from a human donor with alopecia areata.

The V and J genes are TRBV29-1 and TRBJ2-1, with 8 bases aligning to TRBD2. Germline loops: CDR1 SQVTM, CDR2 ANQGSEA. V gave up 3 bases and J gave up 5 bases; unmatched junction bases: 6. The CDR3 has 14 amino acids. The CDR3 protein is CSVDGTRDNNEQFF. The CDR3, as DNA: TGCAGCGTTGACGGGACTAGAGATAACAATGAGCAGTTCTTC.

Only a few counts were recorded for this clone. The chain recombines TRBV30 with TRBJ2-1; 11 nucleotides match TRBD2. The CDR3 loop spans 13 amino acids. V shed 4 bases and J 7 bases; nucleotides not matched to a gene: 3. CDR1 GTSNPN and CDR2 SVGIG come from the germline V gene (reference sequence). Written as DNA, the CDR3 is TGTGCCTGGAATAGCGGGGGGGCAAATGAGCAGTTCTTC. It is translated as CAWNSGGANEQFF.

The chain has TRBV6-1 and TRBJ2-2, with TRBD2 identical over 9 bases. The germline gives CDR1 MNHNS, CDR2 SASEGT. The length of the CDR3 is 17 residues. The trim removed 1 base at V and 0 bases at J, leaving 3 bases unmatched. The CDR3 DNA reads TGTGCCAGCAGTGAAGTGGCTAGCGGGACGAACACCGGGGAGCTGTTTTTT. Amino acids: CASSEVASGTNTGELFF.

This chain uses TRBV4-2 with TRBJ2-7; tentatively, D is TRBD1 or TRBD2 (5 bases each). The ends were cut back, 0 bases at V and 2 bases at J, with 8 bases in the middle. CDR1 is LGHNA, CDR2 YNFKEQ, per germline. CDR3 length equals 14 residues. Here the CDR3 reads CASSQEVGAYEQYF. In nucleotides, the CDR3 is TGTGCCAGCAGCCAAGAGGTGGGGGCCTACGAGCAGTACTTC.

The chain couples TRBV5-1 to TRBJ1-1; D uncertain. The germline CDR1 and CDR2 sequences are SGHRS and YFSETQ. V lost 0 bases and J lost 0, with 3 bases in between. The CDR3 extends over 13 amino acids. As DNA, the CDR3 is TGCGCCAGCAGCTTGGCCCTGAACACTGAAGCTTTCTTT. It translates to CASSLALNTEAFF.

V is TRBV7-6 and J is TRBJ2-2; 9 nucleotides match TRBD1. CDR3 length: 16 residues. Trimming removed 5 bases from V and 4 bases from J; junction bases left unmatched: 8. The germline gives CDR1 SGHVS, CDR2 FNYEAQ. CDR3 region: CASSLSGTGSTGELFF. CDR3 nucleotides: TGTGCCAGCAGCCTATCCGGGACAGGGAGCACCGGGGAGCTGTTTTTT.

Details on this clone: The sample carries other DNA sequences with the same CDR3. This chain joins TRBV2 and TRBJ2-7; no clear D gene. The length of the CDR3 is 10 residues. The germline V gene encodes CDR1 SNHLY and CDR2 FYNNEI. V lost 6 bases, J lost 4 bases, and 4 bases lay in between. CDR3 nucleotides: TGTGCCAGCAGAGGGTACGAGCAGTACTTC. Translation gives CASRGYEQYF.

The chain links TRBV5-1 to TRBJ2-7; 7 nucleotides match TRBD1. Germline CDR1 reads SGHRS; CDR2 reads YFSETQ. The length of the CDR3 is 14 residues. The junction had 6 bases not matched to a gene; V was cut back by 4 bases and J by 2 bases. The CDR3 DNA follows: TGCGCCAGCAGCCCTCCGGGACAGCCCTACGAGCAGTACTTC. Protein product: CASSPPGQPYEQYF.

The chain uses TRBV5-1 and TRBJ1-4; D may be TRBD1 (5 bases). CDR3 length: 14 amino acids. Trimming shortened V by 4 bases and J by 4 bases, and 11 bases separated the two germline ends. Germline lookup yields CDR1 SGHRS and CDR2 YFSETQ. CDR3 loop: CASSPGGGNEKLFF. In DNA, the CDR3 is TGCGCCAGCAGCCCGGGTGGGGGTAATGAAAAACTGTTTTTT.

The chain recombines TRBV10-2 with TRBJ2-3; D could derive from TRBD1 or TRBD2 (6 bases each). Germline V gene lookup returns CDR1 WSHSY and CDR2 SAAADI. This CDR3 has 16 amino acids. Deletions cut 4 bases from V and 0 bases from J, with 14 bases between. The CDR3 DNA sequence: TGCGCCAGCAGTGCAGGTGGGGGGCTAAGCACAGATACGCAGTATTTT. Residues: CASSAGGGLSTDTQYF.

The V call is TRBV6-5, the J call TRBJ2-1, with D tentatively TRBD1 (5 bases). Germline V gives CDR1 MNHEY, CDR2 SVGAGI. The V gene lost 0 bases and the J gene lost 10 bases, with 13 bases spanning the gap. The CDR3 sequence is 14 residues long. In DNA form, the CDR3 reads TGTGCCAGCAGTTACTCGGGGCTAGTTGGAGAGCAGTTCTTC. Amino acids: CASSYSGLVGEQFF.

This clone was seen a single time. This chain connects TRBV6-5 to TRBJ2-7, with a possible D match to TRBD2 (5 bases). Between the trimmed V and J ends, which lost 5 bases and 6 bases, there was a span of 20 bases. Per the germline V gene, CDR1 is MNHEY and CDR2 is SVGAGI. This CDR3 has 15 amino acids. As DNA, the CDR3 is TGTGCCAGCAGTCACACTAGAAGTGAGGGTTCCGAGCAGTACTTC. This gives the protein CASSHTRSEGSEQYF.

This clone was recorded once. This rearrangement joins TRBV9 to TRBJ2-1; the D gene is possibly TRBD1 (6 bases). CDR3 length equals 12 residues. Trimming pared 4 bases from V and 9 bases from J, leaving 11 bases between. Germline lookup yields CDR1 SGDLS and CDR2 YYNGEE. The CDR3 DNA follows: TGTGCCAGCAGCACCACAGGGATTGAGCAGTTCTTC. Its protein is CASSTTGIEQFF.

The CDR3 spells CSVEDNRSPLAGGPSGGNEQFF. The CDR3, as DNA: TGCAGCGTTGAAGATAACCGAAGCCCCCTAGCGGGAGGGCCCTCGGGCGGCAATGAGCAGTTCTTC. The gene calls are TRBV29-1 and TRBJ2-1; 12 bases are shared with TRBD2. This CDR3 contains 22 residues. The V and J ends lost 0 bases and 6 bases, in that order; junction bases with no gene match: 24. Germline V gives CDR1 SQVTM, CDR2 ANQGSEA.